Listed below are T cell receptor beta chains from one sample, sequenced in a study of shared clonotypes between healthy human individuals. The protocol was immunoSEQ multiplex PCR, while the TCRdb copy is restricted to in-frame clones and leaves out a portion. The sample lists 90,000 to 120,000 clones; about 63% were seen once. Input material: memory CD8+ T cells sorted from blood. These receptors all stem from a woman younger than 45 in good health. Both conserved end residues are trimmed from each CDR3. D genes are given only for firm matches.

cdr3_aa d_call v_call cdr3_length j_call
AWRGAGEETQY . TRBV30 11 TRBJ2-5
ASSIGAIHSYNEQF . TRBV9 14 TRBJ2-1
ASSLWLAFGYT . TRBV28 11 TRBJ1-2
ATNRVEAF . TRBV6-5 8 TRBJ1-1
ASSPQQGHGYT . TRBV11-2 11 TRBJ1-2
ASSLALGKTEAF . TRBV5-1 12 TRBJ1-1
ASSPGNYEQY . TRBV6-1 10 TRBJ2-7
ASSLTQLSTDTQY . TRBV27 13 TRBJ2-3
ASSTFRGGLETQY TRBD2 TRBV28 13 TRBJ2-5
ASSVRDMALTGELF . TRBV9 14 TRBJ2-2
ASSILQRTANTEAF . TRBV19 14 TRBJ1-1
SVEDGGEVF . TRBV29-1 9 TRBJ1-1
ASSVAGPYEQY TRBD2 TRBV2 11 TRBJ2-7
SAGNNEQF . TRBV29-1 8 TRBJ2-1
ASGIRGFHNEQF . TRBV27 12 TRBJ2-1
ASSRDRVTDTQY TRBD1 TRBV6-4 12 TRBJ2-3
ASRWPGAGYT . TRBV28 10 TRBJ1-2
ASSRGMQAF . TRBV27 9 TRBJ1-1
ASSLAGGIGANVLT TRBD2 TRBV5-4 14 TRBJ2-6
ASSDQAGGPIDTQY TRBD2 TRBV6-4 14 TRBJ2-3
ASSAPSGALGDTQY TRBD2 TRBV28 14 TRBJ2-3
ASSLPLGQGTAEAF TRBD1 TRBV28 14 TRBJ1-1
ASSTRLSWEQF . TRBV7-9 11 TRBJ2-1
ASSLAGLVHEQY . TRBV7-9 12 TRBJ2-7
ASSESGQGKYEQY TRBD1 TRBV25-1 13 TRBJ2-7
ASSLQGSYEQY . TRBV14 11 TRBJ2-7
ASSSPGQGTYEQY TRBD1 TRBV6-5 13 TRBJ2-7
ASSDPEGAGTGELF . TRBV25-1 14 TRBJ2-2
ASSWDRALYEQY TRBD1 TRBV28 12 TRBJ2-7
ASSLARSWGETQY . TRBV7-8 13 TRBJ2-5
AISEPRNTEAF . TRBV10-3 11 TRBJ1-1
ASHNTGGGTDTQY TRBD1 TRBV19 13 TRBJ2-3
ASSLENNQPQH . TRBV28 11 TRBJ1-5
ASSLGGQPQH . TRBV13 10 TRBJ1-5
ASSAGLAGGNEQF TRBD2 TRBV6-4 13 TRBJ2-1
ASSPPGSGLREQF . TRBV13 13 TRBJ2-1
ASSSNPGRSSYEQY . TRBV28 14 TRBJ2-7
ASSLVGRDYGYT . TRBV7-9 12 TRBJ1-2
ASRKELPYGYT . TRBV28 11 TRBJ1-2
ASSLAGVSYEQY TRBD2 TRBV11-2 12 TRBJ2-7
ASSQANYEQY . TRBV14 10 TRBJ2-7
ASSRWGDRGFNEQF TRBD1 TRBV7-6 14 TRBJ2-1
ASSQLGTHTGAYEQY . TRBV7-6 15 TRBJ2-7
ASSSGYYGYT . TRBV19 10 TRBJ1-2
ASSPSTSGRAWEQF TRBD2 TRBV7-2 14 TRBJ2-1